The 30 T cell receptor beta chains listed next were all sequenced from one sample in a study of T cells in pancreatic ductal adenocarcinoma. The selected patients with pancreatic ductal adenocarcinoma had surgery but no neoadjuvant therapy. TCRdb keeps only in-frame clones here, not all; method: immunoSEQ multiplex PCR. Of about 16,000 clones in the sample, about 90% were seen once. The sample taken for sequencing was PBMCs. Source of these receptors: a human donor with pancreatic ductal adenocarcinoma.

The V call is TRBV18, the J call TRBJ2-2, with D possibly being TRBD1 or TRBD2 (5 bases each). The CDR3 contains 16 residues. The germline V and J ends were trimmed by 1 base and 0 bases, with 9 bases remaining between them. The germline gives CDR1 KGHSH, CDR2 LQKENI. The CDR3 loop reads CASSPRGFANTGELFF. For the CDR3, the DNA is TGTGCCAGCTCACCACGGGGGTTCGCGAACACCGGGGAGCTGTTTTTT.

This rearrangement joins TRBV7-9 to TRBJ1-1; 11 bases are shared with TRBD1. J lost 5 bases, V lost 5 bases, and 13 bases had no gene match. The CDR3 is 17 amino acids. Per the germline V gene, CDR1 is SEHNR and CDR2 is FQNEAQ (reference sequence). Here the CDR3 DNA reads TGTGCCAGCAGCCCCCCGGGACAGGGGGGCTTGGGGACTGAAGCTTTCTTT. This gives the protein CASSPPGQGGLGTEAFF.

The genes are TRBV7-9 and TRBJ1-1; 7 nucleotides align to TRBD1. Germline V gives CDR1 SEHNR, CDR2 FQNEAQ (reference sequence). The CDR3 totals 17 residues. J gave up 1 base and V 5 bases, and 13 bases lay outside the gene matches. The CDR3 coding sequence is TGTGCCAGCAGCCCACCTCGGACAGGACTGGGGAACACTGAAGCTTTCTTT. Amino acids: CASSPPRTGLGNTEAFF.

The chain links TRBV19 to TRBJ1-2, with TRBD1 as a possible D gene (5 bases). Germline V gives CDR1 LNHDA, CDR2 SQIVND (reference sequence). The CDR3 spans 16 residues. V was clipped by 8 bases and J by 6 bases, with 25 bases between them. The CDR3 sequence is CASHPRDGRMNNGYTF. CDR3 coding DNA: TGTGCCAGTCATCCCCGGGACGGCCGGATGAATAATGGCTACACCTTC.

CDR3 in amino acids: CASSLIRETQYF. DNA for the CDR3: TGTGCCAGCAGCTTGATCCGAGAGACCCAGTACTTC. J is TRBJ2-5 and V is TRBV5-8; no firm D call. Germline V CDR1 and CDR2: SGHTS, YDEGEE. The CDR3 length is 12 residues. V was clipped by 1 base and J by 4 bases, with 5 bases between them.

In DNA, the CDR3 is TGTGCCAGCAGTTACTCCCCCAAGGCAGCTAACTATGGCTACACCTTC. It is translated as CASSYSPKAANYGYTF. The V gene is TRBV6-5, the J gene TRBJ1-2, with D unclear. Germline V CDR1 and CDR2: MNHEY, SVGAGI. Trimming took 0 bases from V and 0 from J, leaving 11 bases between them. The CDR3 is 16 amino acids.

The chain uses TRBV19 and TRBJ1-5; D gene uncertain. V dropped 5 bases and J dropped 2 bases, with 10 bases sitting between them. The CDR3 extends over 14 amino acids. Germline values: CDR1 LNHDA, CDR2 SQIVND (reference sequence). The DNA for the CDR3 is TGTGCCAGTAGTGTCCGGGATCGCAATCAGCCCCAGCATTTT. It translates to CASSVRDRNQPQHF.

This clone has a handful of counts. The chain is built from TRBV29-1 and TRBJ1-2, with 9 bases fitting TRBD1. V lost 7 bases to trimming and J lost 8 bases; unmatched junction nucleotides: 11. Germline CDR1 and CDR2: SQVTM and ANQGSEA. This CDR3 comprises 13 residues. CDR3 nucleotide sequence: TGCAGCGCCGCGGGGGGACAGGGAGGCGGCTACACCTTC. This gives the protein CSAAGGQGGGYTF.

The chain links TRBV7-8 to TRBJ2-7; D remains ambiguous. The CDR3 loop spans 14 amino acids. Germline assignment: CDR1 SGHVS and CDR2 FQNEAQ. Trimming removed 2 bases from V and 2 bases from J, with 10 bases in between. The CDR3 sequence: CASSLSGLAYEQYF. The CDR3 DNA reads TGTGCCAGCAGCTTAAGTGGATTGGCCTACGAGCAGTACTTC.

The genes are TRBV28 and TRBJ2-4, with D possibly being TRBD1 or TRBD2 (7 bases each). The CDR3 consists of 13 residues. The germline CDR1 and CDR2 sequences are MDHEN and SYDVKM. Trimming removed 4 bases from V and 6 bases from J, with 10 bases in between. CDR3 coding DNA: TGTGCCAGCAGTTCAGGGGGGGGAAACATTCAGTACTTC. Translating it yields CASSSGGGNIQYF. The whole variable domain, remainder taken from reference TRBV28 and TRBJ2-4, is DVKVTQSSRYLVKRTGEKVFLECVQDMDHENMFWYRQDPGLGLRLIYFSYDVKMKEKGDIPEGYSVSREKKERFSLILESASTNQTSMYLCASSSGGGNIQYFGAGTRLSVL.

The chain employs TRBV7-9 and TRBJ1-1; TRBD1 is a possible D gene (5 bases). The CDR3 extends over 16 amino acids. Germline-derived CDR1 and CDR2 are SEHNR and FQNEAQ (reference sequence). Trimming stripped 7 bases from V and 0 bases from J, with 18 bases between. The CDR3 spells CASTQREGIMNTEAFF. CDR3 DNA sequence: TGTGCCAGCACCCAACGGGAGGGGATTATGAACACTGAAGCTTTCTTT.

The CDR3 bases are TGTGCCAGCAGTGCAGGGGGTTCATACAATCAGCCCCAGCATTTT. This sequence encodes CASSAGGSYNQPQHF. J is TRBJ1-5 and V is TRBV7-2, with 7 bases matching TRBD1. The CDR3 consists of 15 residues. V dropped 6 bases and J dropped 3; count of bases not matched to a gene: 8. Germline CDR1 reads SGHTA; CDR2 reads FQGNSA.

The chain carries TRBV30 and TRBJ1-3; D is uncertain. Germline-derived CDR1 and CDR2 are GTSNPN and SVGIG (reference sequence). V dropped 4 bases and J dropped 0 bases, with 13 bases sitting between them. The CDR3 contains 15 residues. CDR3: CAWIFQRNSGNTIYF. As DNA, the CDR3 is TGTGCCTGGATATTCCAGCGGAACTCTGGAAACACCATATATTTT. Looking up the rest from reference TRBV30 and TRBJ1-3 gives the full variable domain: SQTIHQWPATLVQPVGSPLSLECTVEGTSNPNLYWYRQAAGRGLQLLFYSVGIGQISSEVPQNLSASRPQDRQFILSSKKLLLSDSGFYLCAWIFQRNSGNTIYFGEGSWLTVV.

This chain uses TRBV14 with TRBJ1-2; D ambiguous. CDR1 and CDR2 (germline): SGHDN, FVKESK. V was clipped by 4 bases and J by 5 bases, with 14 bases between them. The CDR3 is made up of 14 amino acids. CDR3 nucleotide sequence: TGTGCCAGCAGCCGCGCCCCGTTCATATATGGCTACACCTTC. Protein product: CASSRAPFIYGYTF.

The sample holds one count of this clone. The chain recombines TRBV4-1 with TRBJ1-6; D remains ambiguous. Trimming pared 3 bases from V and 14 bases from J, leaving 11 bases between. Per the germline V gene, CDR1 is MGHRA and CDR2 is YSYEKL. The CDR3 contains 12 residues. As DNA, the CDR3 is TGCGCCAGCAGCCATGGAGGGAGCACCCTCCACTTT. Translation gives CASSHGGSTLHF.

The chain joins TRBV11-3 to TRBJ2-1; TRBD2 agrees at 9 bases. CDR3 length: 15 amino acids. The V and J ends lost 5 bases and 0 bases, in that order; junction bases with no gene match: 2. Germline V gene lookup returns CDR1 SGHNT and CDR2 YENEEA. The CDR3 DNA reads TGTGCCAGCAGCCAGCGGGGGGTCTCCTACAATGAGCAGTTCTTC. It codes for CASSQRGVSYNEQFF.

In nucleotides, the CDR3 is TGTGCCAGCAGCTGGACAGGGGTAGCTAACTATGGCTACACCTTC. Translating it yields CASSWTGVANYGYTF. The chain carries TRBV7-2 and TRBJ1-2; 9 bases match TRBD1. This CDR3 spans 15 amino acids. Germline V gene lookup returns CDR1 SGHTA and CDR2 FQGNSA. V was pared by 4 bases and J by 0 bases, with 3 bases of the junction left unmatched.

The chain joins TRBV4-2 to TRBJ2-1, with D maybe TRBD2 (7 bases). Trimming took 0 bases from V and 12 from J, leaving 12 bases between them. Per the germline V gene, CDR1 is LGHNA and CDR2 is YNFKEQ. The length of the CDR3 is 13 residues. CDR3: CASSQDRAGAQFF. CDR3 DNA sequence: TGTGCCAGCAGCCAAGATCGGGCGGGGGCGCAGTTCTTC.

V usage is TRBV4-1 and J usage is TRBJ1-4; no firm D call. The CDR3 contains 14 residues. V was cut by 0 bases and J by 5 bases, with 7 bases left in between. Germline V CDR1 and CDR2: MGHRA, YSYEKL. In DNA form, the CDR3 reads TGCGCCAGCAGCCAAGATTTTTCCAATGAAAAACTGTTTTTT. Translation: CASSQDFSNEKLFF.

The chain couples TRBV7-2 to TRBJ1-1; D might be TRBD1 (5 bases). From germline, CDR1 is SGHTA and CDR2 FQGNSA. This CDR3 region has 14 residues. Trimming removed 5 bases at V and 5 bases at J, with 15 bases between. The DNA for the CDR3 is TGTGCCAGCAGCCTTAGGGGCCCCGAGACTGAAGCTTTCTTT. Amino acids: CASSLRGPETEAFF.

The chain combines TRBV5-1 with TRBJ2-5; 8 nucleotides match TRBD1. The germline V gene has CDR1 SGHRS and CDR2 YFSETQ. The V gene end was trimmed by 1 base and the J gene end by 1 base; junction bases not matched to a gene: 3. This CDR3 is built from 15 residues. CDR3: CASSLNTGGQETQYF. Here the CDR3 DNA reads TGCGCCAGCAGCTTGAATACAGGGGGCCAAGAGACCCAGTACTTC.

The chain has TRBV11-2 and TRBJ1-1; 8 bases match TRBD1. Per germline, CDR1 SGHAT and CDR2 FQNNGV. CDR3 length: 15 residues. V lost 5 bases to trimming and J lost 4 bases; unmatched junction nucleotides: 9. The CDR3 region has the DNA TGTGCCAGCAGCCAGACAGGGGCGCTGAGCACTGAAGCTTTCTTT. This translates into CASSQTGALSTEAFF. Filled out from reference TRBV11-2 and TRBJ1-1, the complete variable domain reads EAGVAQSPRYKIIEKRQSVAFWCNPISGHATLYWYQQILGQGPKLLIQFQNNGVVDDSQLPKDRFSAERLKGVDSTLKIQPAKLEDSAVYLCASSQTGALSTEAFFGQGTRLTVV.

The chain couples TRBV9 to TRBJ2-1; D is uncertain. CDR1 and CDR2 (germline): SGDLS, YYNGEE. The CDR3 contains 15 residues. V lost 1 base and J 7 bases, leaving 15 bases between the germline ends. In DNA, the CDR3 is TGTGCCAGCAGCGTATTAGGTTCTGGAGCGAATGAGCAGTTCTTC. Translation: CASSVLGSGANEQFF.

This chain joins TRBV29-1 and TRBJ2-2, with D possibly TRBD1 on 5 matching bases. The germline CDR1 and CDR2 sequences are SQVTM and ANQGSEA. V lost 2 bases to trimming and J lost 2 bases, with 12 bases between them. CDR3 size: 15 residues. The CDR3 DNA reads TGCAGCGTTGAAAATCAAGGGGCCAACACCGGGGAGCTGTTTTTT. Protein sequence: CSVENQGANTGELFF.

The chain combines TRBV11-2 with TRBJ2-2, with 10 bases that match TRBD1. This CDR3 contains 19 residues. Per the germline V gene, CDR1 is SGHAT and CDR2 is FQNNGV. The V segment lost 4 bases and the J segment 4 bases; nucleotides outside the gene matches: 15. The CDR3: CASSWGGQGTLGGTGELFF. CDR3 DNA: TGTGCCAGCAGCTGGGGGGGACAGGGGACACTTGGGGGCACCGGGGAGCTGTTTTTT.

This chain links TRBV27 with TRBJ2-7, with 7 bases aligning to TRBD1. The germline V gene has CDR1 MNHEY and CDR2 SMNVEV (reference sequence). This CDR3 region has 16 residues. V shed 0 bases, J shed 3 bases, and the junction held 8 bases outside the gene matches. The CDR3 nucleotides read TGTGCCAGCAGTTTATCGCCCCCCCGGGACAGCTACGAGCAGTACTTC. Its translation: CASSLSPPRDSYEQYF.

This sequence joins TRBV9 and TRBJ2-7; 8 bases are shared with TRBD1. There are 15 residues in the CDR3. J lost 9 bases, V lost 0 bases, and 11 bases had no gene match. Germline assignment: CDR1 SGDLS and CDR2 YYNGEE. The CDR3 reads CASSVDGQGPPGQYF. CDR3 in DNA: TGTGCCAGCAGCGTAGACGGACAGGGTCCCCCAGGGCAGTACTTC.

V gene TRBV4-3 combines with J gene TRBJ2-1, with 14 bases aligning to TRBD2. V shed 0 bases, J shed 8 bases, and the junction held 6 bases outside the gene matches. Per the germline V gene, CDR1 is LGHNA and CDR2 is YSLEER. This CDR3 is built from 17 residues. As DNA, the CDR3 is TGCGCCAGCAGCCAAGATCAAGGGACTAGCGGGAGTTATGAGCAGTTCTTC. Protein: CASSQDQGTSGSYEQFF.

This clone was seen a single time. This rearrangement joins TRBV27 to TRBJ2-7, with TRBD1 matching over 7 bases. V gave up 3 bases and J gave up 0 bases; unmatched junction bases: 5. Germline V gene lookup returns CDR1 MNHEY and CDR2 SMNVEV (reference sequence). This CDR3 is built from 15 residues. The CDR3 sequence: CASSFGQGDSYEQYF. Here the CDR3 DNA reads TGTGCCAGCAGTTTTGGCCAGGGGGACTCCTACGAGCAGTACTTC.

This chain joins TRBV7-8 and TRBJ1-1; the D is unclear. Trimming took off 0 bases at V and 4 bases at J, with 15 bases between the two ends. This CDR3 spans 16 amino acids. Per germline, CDR1 SGHVS and CDR2 FQNEAQ. The CDR3 nucleotides are TGTGCCAGCAGCTTAGCGCCGGAGGGCTCTTTCACTGAAGCTTTCTTT. It encodes CASSLAPEGSFTEAFF. Combining the CDR3 with reference TRBV7-8 and TRBJ1-1 gives the whole variable domain GAGVSQSPRYKVAKRGQDVALRCDPISGHVSLFWYQQALGQGPEFLTYFQNEAQLDKSGLPSDRFFAERPEGSVSTLKIQRTQQEDSAVYLCASSLAPEGSFTEAFFGQGTRLTVV.